The clone carrying this TCR beta chain was detected ten times or more. The antigen is not known. Diagnosing involved the use of clinical symptoms, serum thyroxine and TRAb, thyroid ultrasound and orbital computed tomography. Cells are PBMCs isolated from more than 8.5 ml of fresh blood. RNA transcripts were the template for amplifying TCR beta CDR3 regions. The HTBI primer set was used in a first-round RT-PCR of the TCR CDR3. TCRdb re-analysed the multiplex PCR reads in MiXCR, keeping a single row per CDR3 protein. Of fewer than 550,000 distinct CDR3 sequences in the sample, less than 25% were seen once. This sample was taken from a study of T cells in Graves' hyperthyroidism and ophthalmopathy. Study results and caveats: Stable hyperthyroidism and ophthalmopathy were separated using 13 V-J signatures. The model made its ophthalmopathy prediction, and onset followed a median around 6.9 months later.

Germline lookup yields CDR1 SNHLY and CDR2 FYNNEI. CDR3 length: 12 residues. V was pared by 6 bases and J by 8 bases, with 13 bases between. The sample taken for sequencing was blood. V usage is TRBV2 and J usage is TRBJ1-2; D remains unclear. The clonotype originates from a woman younger than 45 with Graves' ophthalmopathy. CDR3 DNA: TGTGCCAGCAGCCCCGACGCGGAAGGCTACACCTTC. This encodes CASSPDAEGYTF.